The 32 T cell receptor gamma chains given below trace back to one sample, sequenced in a study of γδ T cells in repeated Plasmodium falciparum infection. TCRdb re-analyzed the multiplex PCR reads via CATT. The sample carries around 27,000 gamma-chain clones, 1.4% recorded once. Flow sorting of PBMC yielded separate Vgamma9/Vdelta2+ and Vdelta2-negative gammadelta T cell populations for bulk repertoire analysis. Material: gamma-delta T cells from blood. These receptors were obtained from a pool of human donors (malaria-infected and uninfected, not separated).

This clone was detected ten times or more. TCRdb's protein, taken from a much larger clone, differs from this DNA's translation at residue 12, likely owing to a read error; the protein displayed comes from the DNA. CDR3 bases: TGTGCCTTGTGGGAGGTATTAAGAGAGTTGGGCAGAAAAATCAAGGTATTT. As protein: CALWEVLRELGRKIKVF. The J gene is TRGJP, the V gene TRGV9. The J gene was not available in TCRdb and was assigned here by matching the DNA to germline segments. The CDR3 has 17 residues. CDR1 and CDR2 from the germline V gene are GITISATS and ISYDGTV (reference sequence).

The table lists this clone with many counts. TCRdb's protein for this DNA is that of a much larger clone and differs from the translation at residue 11, likely a read error; the protein shown is the DNA translation. The chain is built from TRGV3 and TRGJ1 or TRGJ2. The J gene, not given by TCRdb, was assigned here from a germline match of the nucleotide sequence. Germline V gene sequence: CDR1 VTNTFY, CDR2 YDVSTARD (reference sequence). The CDR3 totals 14 residues. CDR3 protein: CATWDRQNYYRKLF. The CDR3 DNA reads TGTGCCACCTGGGACAGACAGAATTATTATAGGAAACTCTTT.

This clone was seen ten or more times. Only one base separates this from a far larger clonotype, so it likely reflects a read error. This CDR3 is also generated by other DNA sequences in the sample. This chain joins TRGV9 and TRGJ1 or TRGJ2. TCRdb lists no J gene, so it was determined here by aligning the DNA to germline. Germline V gene sequence: CDR1 GITISATS, CDR2 ISYDGTV (reference sequence). Unmatched junction bases numbered 9, after V lost 1 base and J lost 3 bases. This CDR3 comprises 15 residues. CDR3 sequence: CALWEVTRTYYKKLF. The CDR3 coding sequence is TGTGCCTTGTGGGAGGTTACTAGAACTTATTATAAGAAACTCTTT.

Comments on this clone: The protein recorded in TCRdb matches a much larger clone and deviates from this DNA's translation at residue 10, suggesting a read error; the protein here is obtained by translating the DNA. The chain links TRGV8 to TRGJ1 or TRGJ2. Matching the DNA to germline supplied the J gene, which TCRdb does not give. This CDR3 contains 14 residues. Per germline, CDR1 VENAVY and CDR2 YDSYNSRV. The CDR3 spells CATWDRTCYCKKLF. DNA for the CDR3: TGTGCCACCTGGGATAGAACGTGTTATTGTAAGAAACTCTTT.

A few counts support this clone. With a far larger clone one base away, a read error is the likely cause. This CDR3 is also generated by other DNA sequences in the sample. The CDR3 sequence is CATWGEKDWIKTF. The DNA of the CDR3 is TGTGCCACCTGGGGGGAGAAGGATTGGATCAAGACGTTT. This chain uses TRGV4 with TRGJP2. Germline trimming cut 5 bases from V and 8 bases from J; bases unmatched to any gene: 8. The CDR3 is made up of 13 amino acids. Germline loops: CDR1 EGSTGY, CDR2 YDSYTSSV.

This clone was recorded a few times. TCRdb shows a much larger clone's protein in place of this DNA's translation, and the two differ at residue 12, likely through a read error; the protein shown is translated from the DNA. The genes are TRGV2 and TRGJP2. Germline matching of the DNA provided the J gene here, since TCRdb leaves it blank. The CDR3 has 15 amino acids. Germline values: CDR1 EGSNGY, CDR2 YDSYNSKV. This CDR3 reads CATWDGPGSDWTKTF. As DNA, the CDR3 is TGTGCCACCTGGGACGGGCCGGGTAGTGATTGGACCAAGACGTTT.

This clone has just a few counts. This likely stems from a read error, as it lies one base from a far larger clone. Other DNA variants within this sample encode the same CDR3. As DNA, the CDR3 is TGTGCCTTGTGGGACTCGCCGTGGTATAAGAAACTCTTT. This gives the protein CALWDSPWYKKLF. The V and J genes are TRGV9 and TRGJ1 or TRGJ2. The J gene, not given by TCRdb, was assigned here from a germline match of the nucleotide sequence. J was trimmed by 7 bases and V by 4 bases; bases with no gene match: 10. The length of the CDR3 is 13 residues. Germline V CDR1 and CDR2: GITISATS, ISYDGTV (reference sequence).

In the case of this clone: For this DNA, TCRdb reports the protein of a much larger clone, which diverges at residue 10, most likely from a read error; the protein presented here is translated directly from the DNA. The CDR3 protein is CATWDRSGDGIKTF. The DNA of the CDR3 is TGTGCCACCTGGGACAGGTCGGGTGATGGGATCAAGACGTTT. The V and J genes are TRGV5 and TRGJP2. TCRdb offers no J gene call, so here the DNA was matched to germline to obtain one. Per the germline V gene, CDR1 is VINAFY and CDR2 is YDVSNSKD. There are 14 residues in the CDR3.

As for this clone: TCRdb lists the protein of a much larger clone for this DNA, which differs at residue 4, so this is likely a read error; the protein given here is translated from the DNA itself. V usage is TRGV4 and J usage is TRGJ1 or TRGJ2. From germline, CDR1 is EGSTGY and CDR2 YDSYTSSV. CDR3 length: 14 amino acids. The V and J ends lost 9 bases and 3 bases, in that order; junction bases with no gene match: 14. The CDR3 region is CATRVRRGYYKKLF. CDR3 DNA sequence: TGTGCCACCCGGGTCCGCAGAGGTTATTATAAGAAACTCTTT.

This clone was detected only a few times. Translating this DNA gives a protein that differs at residue 4 from the TCRdb one, which belongs to a much larger clone; a read error is likely, and the protein shown is this translation. This sequence joins TRGV3 and TRGJ1 or TRGJ2. From germline, CDR1 is VTNTFY and CDR2 YDVSTARD (reference sequence). This CDR3 spans 13 amino acids. The chain's CDR3 is CATRDRQNYKKLF. The CDR3 DNA sequence: TGTGCCACCCGGGACAGGCAGAATTATAAGAAACTCTTT.

This clone was detected only a few times. A far larger clone lies a single base away; this is likely a read error. This sample includes further DNA sequences coding for the same CDR3. The chain carries TRGV9 and TRGJ1 or TRGJ2. Germline matching of the DNA provided the J gene here, since TCRdb leaves it blank. The CDR3 totals 11 residues. The germline CDR1 and CDR2 sequences are GITISATS and ISYDGTV (reference sequence). The CDR3 sequence: CALWEIPKKLF. The CDR3, as DNA: TGCGCCTTGTGGGAGATCCCAAAGAAACTCTTT.

This clone was detected only a few times. With only one base between it and a far larger clone, this is likely a read error. Additional DNA sequences in this sample encode the identical CDR3. The chain has TRGV3 and TRGJ1 or TRGJ2. The J gene is not listed in TCRdb, so it was assigned here from a DNA match to germline. This CDR3 spans 14 amino acids. J was trimmed by 4 bases and V by 1 base; bases with no gene match: 7. Germline loops: CDR1 VTNTFY, CDR2 YDVSTARD (reference sequence). CDR3: CATWDRQNYYKKLF. CDR3 bases: TGTGCCACCTGGGACAGACAGAACTATTATAAGAAACTCTTT.

This clone was observed a few times. A far larger clone is one nucleotide away, so this likely arose from a read error. This specimen includes other DNA sequences encoding the same CDR3. V is TRGV9 and J is TRGJP. Assignment of the J gene here rests on matching the DNA to germline, because TCRdb gives none. There are 17 residues in the CDR3. J lost 7 bases, V lost 2 bases, and 8 bases had no gene match. Germline lookup yields CDR1 GITISATS and CDR2 ISYDGTV (reference sequence). CDR3 nucleotides: TGTGCCTTGTGGGAGGGCGAAGACGAGTTGGGCAAAAAAATCAAGGTATTT. It encodes CALWEGEDELGKKIKVF.

Ten or more counts support this clone. The junction and the germline gene differ at one end; a read error may be behind it. The chain combines TRGV8 with TRGJ1 or TRGJ2. Germline CDR1 and CDR2: VENAVY and YDSYNSRV. This CDR3 is built from 13 residues. Here the CDR3 DNA reads TGTACCACCTGGGATAGGCGAGACTATAAGAAACTCTTT. It is translated as CTTWDRRDYKKLF.

This clone was picked up many times. A read error is likely here: a far larger clone is one base away. The same CDR3 is also encoded by other DNA sequences in this sample. The chain carries TRGV4 and TRGJP1. No J segment appears in TCRdb, so it was assigned here by matching the sequence to germline. The CDR3 spans 13 residues. Germline V gives CDR1 EGSTGY, CDR2 YDSYTSSV. This CDR3 reads CATWDTTGWFKIF. DNA for the CDR3: TGTGCCACCTGGGATACTACTGGTTGGTTCAAGATATTT.

As for this clone: The protein TCRdb gives is from a much larger clone and does not agree with this DNA's translation at residue 6, likely a read error; the protein shown here comes from the DNA. The chain is built from TRGV8 and TRGJ1 or TRGJ2. Germline assignment: CDR1 VENAVY and CDR2 YDSYNSRV. Trimming took 4 bases from V and 11 from J; bases not matched to a gene: 14. CDR3 length: 13 amino acids. The CDR3 region has the DNA TGTGCCACCTGGGACTCCCCCTCTGGAGAGAAACTCTTT. It is translated as CATWDSPSGEKLF.

This clone was counted a few times. This DNA translates differently at residue 9 from the TCRdb protein, which is that of a much larger clone; a read error is likely, and the protein shown is the DNA's own translation. This chain uses TRGV9 with TRGJ1 or TRGJ2. No J gene was available from TCRdb, and it was assigned here by a germline match of the DNA. CDR1 and CDR2 from the germline V gene are GITISATS and ISYDGTV (reference sequence). The CDR3 is 14 residues long. V was pared by 3 bases and J by 6 bases, with 11 bases of the junction left unmatched. Here the CDR3 DNA reads TGTGCCTTGTGGGAGTCCCCAACTTGTTATAAGAAACTCTTT. Translated, it gives CALWESPTCYKKLF.

This clone was seen at least ten times. The chain has TRGV2 and TRGJP2. V gave up 0 bases and J gave up 9 bases; unmatched junction bases: 13. This CDR3 comprises 16 residues. CDR1 and CDR2 from the germline V gene are EGSNGY and YDSYNSKV. CDR3 sequence reads: CATWDGLIWPHWIKTF. CDR3 DNA: TGTGCCACCTGGGACGGGCTGATTTGGCCCCATTGGATCAAGACGTTT.

Concerning this clone itself: Translating this DNA gives a protein that differs at residue 10 from the TCRdb one, which belongs to a much larger clone; a read error is likely, and the protein shown is this translation. Here the CDR3 DNA reads TGTGCCACCTGGCGTTATAGTGATTGGACCAAGACGTTT. It yields the protein CATWRYSDWTKTF. This sequence joins TRGV3 and TRGJP2. Matching the DNA to germline supplied the J gene, which TCRdb does not give. The germline V gene has CDR1 VTNTFY and CDR2 YDVSTARD (reference sequence). The CDR3 is 13 amino acids.

Points on this clone: This DNA translates differently at residue 3 from the TCRdb protein, which is that of a much larger clone; a read error is likely, and the protein shown is the DNA's own translation. The CDR3 coding sequence is TGTGCCCCCTGGGACAGGCCGGCGAAACTCTTT. This gives the protein CAPWDRPAKLF. The chain couples TRGV3 to TRGJ1 or TRGJ2. This CDR3 is built from 11 residues. In germline, CDR1 is VTNTFY, CDR2 YDVSTARD (reference sequence).

This clone was found a few times. The protein TCRdb gives is from a much larger clone and does not agree with this DNA's translation at residue 5, likely a read error; the protein shown here comes from the DNA. The chain carries TRGV9 and TRGJP. TCRdb carries no J gene annotation; the J gene was assigned here by matching the DNA with germline. CDR3 length: 18 residues. Per the germline V gene, CDR1 is GITISATS and CDR2 is ISYDGTV (reference sequence). This chain's CDR3 is CALWGVHRQELGKKIKVF. CDR3 sequence (DNA): TGTGCCTTGTGGGGGGTGCATCGGCAAGAGTTGGGCAAAAAAATCAAGGTATTT.

This clone occurred many times. The TCRdb record carries a much larger clone's protein, which differs from this DNA's translation at residue 3; a read error is the likely cause, and the protein listed here is the DNA translation. The CDR3 is CASWEVPYYYKKLF. CDR3 nucleotide sequence: TGTGCCTCGTGGGAGGTGCCCTATTATTATAAGAAACTCTTT. The chain recombines TRGV9 with TRGJ1 or TRGJ2. TCRdb records no J gene; here it was assigned by comparing the DNA to germline. The CDR3 length is 14 residues. Germline-derived CDR1 and CDR2 are GITISATS and ISYDGTV (reference sequence).

This clone has only a few counts. TCRdb's protein, taken from a much larger clone, differs from this DNA's translation at residue 15, likely owing to a read error; the protein displayed comes from the DNA. The chain recombines TRGV9 with TRGJP. The J gene was missing in TCRdb and was found by matching the end of the DNA to germline. Germline CDR1 reads GITISATS; CDR2 reads ISYDGTV (reference sequence). The CDR3 length is 20 residues. CDR3 region: CALWEVRPLGRELGEKIKVF. CDR3 DNA: TGTGCCTTGTGGGAGGTGCGACCCCTTGGGCGAGAGTTGGGCGAAAAAATCAAGGTATTT.

This clone showed up many times. This could be a read error, since a much larger clone is one nucleotide away. The V and J genes are TRGV9 and TRGJ1 or TRGJ2. No J segment appears in TCRdb, so it was assigned here by matching the sequence to germline. Germline V lookup: CDR1 GITISATS, CDR2 ISYDGTV (reference sequence). The CDR3 extends over 11 amino acids. The CDR3: CALWEVLGKLF. The CDR3 nucleotides are TGTGCCTTATGGGAGGTGCTTGGGAAACTCTTT.

This clone came up a few times. TCRdb lists the protein of a much larger clone for this DNA, which differs at residue 3, so this is likely a read error; the protein given here is translated from the DNA itself. V and J are TRGV3 and TRGJ1 or TRGJ2. This CDR3 region has 14 residues. Germline V lookup: CDR1 VTNTFY, CDR2 YDVSTARD (reference sequence). CDR3 residues: CAAWDSHPYYKKLF. CDR3 in DNA: TGTGCCGCCTGGGACAGTCACCCTTATTATAAGAAACTCTTT.

There are a few counts of this clone. This DNA's translation and the protein TCRdb lists, from a much larger clone, do not match at residue 11, likely due to a read error; the protein shown is translated from the DNA. The J gene is TRGJ1 or TRGJ2, the V gene TRGV9. TCRdb lists no J gene, so it was determined here by aligning the DNA to germline. The length of the CDR3 is 14 residues. CDR1 and CDR2 from the germline V gene are GITISATS and ISYDGTV (reference sequence). CDR3 protein: CALWEDSRYYRKLF. The CDR3 coding sequence is TGTGCCTTGTGGGAGGATTCACGTTATTATAGGAAACTCTTT.

This clone turned up a few times. This DNA's translation differs at residue 4 from TCRdb's protein, which comes from a much larger clone; a read error is likely, and the protein shown is translated from the DNA. This chain joins TRGV9 and TRGJP. TCRdb supplies no J gene; here it was assigned by aligning the nucleotide sequence to germline. Germline values: CDR1 GITISATS, CDR2 ISYDGTV (reference sequence). The CDR3 has 18 residues. For the CDR3, the DNA is TGTGCCTTGGGGGAGAAACCAAGGGGGGAGTTGGGCAAAAAAATCAAGGTATTT. This sequence encodes CALGEKPRGELGKKIKVF.

There are a few counts of this clone. The protein in TCRdb stems from a much larger clone and differs at residue 10 from this DNA's translation, likely a read error; here the protein is translated from the DNA. The chain joins TRGV9 to TRGJP. In the absence of a J gene in TCRdb, the DNA was matched to germline to assign it here. The germline CDR1 and CDR2 sequences are GITISATS and ISYDGTV (reference sequence). V dropped 0 bases and J dropped 12; count of bases not matched to a gene: 11. The CDR3 is 17 residues long. This CDR3 reads CALWEVTTETGKKIKVF. The CDR3 nucleotides are TGTGCCTTGTGGGAGGTGACAACGGAGACGGGCAAAAAAATCAAGGTATTT.

This clone occurred many times. Only one base separates this from a far larger clonotype, so it likely reflects a read error. The sample has other DNA sequences that encode this CDR3 too. The chain employs TRGV9 and TRGJP. No J gene was available from TCRdb, and it was assigned here by a germline match of the DNA. V was pared by 2 bases and J by 7 bases, with 14 bases of the junction left unmatched. CDR3 length: 19 amino acids. Per germline, CDR1 GITISATS and CDR2 ISYDGTV (reference sequence). This CDR3 reads CALWEAPAGQELGKKIKVF. In nucleotides, the CDR3 is TGTGCCTTGTGGGAGGCTCCAGCAGGCCAGGAGTTGGGCAAAAAAATCAAGGTATTT.

Turning to this clone: This sequence is one base from a far larger clone and is likely a read error. This CDR3 reads CATWDRPGYYKKLF. The CDR3 nucleotides read TGTGCCACCTGGGACAGGCCGGGGTATTATAAGAAGCTCTTT. The V gene call is TRGV3, and the J gene call is absent. The germline V gene has CDR1 VTNTFY and CDR2 YDVSTARD (reference sequence). This CDR3 contains 14 residues.

With respect to this clone: This DNA's translation differs at residue 6 from TCRdb's protein, which comes from a much larger clone; a read error is likely, and the protein shown is translated from the DNA. This sequence joins TRGV3 and TRGJ1 or TRGJ2. TCRdb lists no J gene, so it was determined here by aligning the DNA to germline. Germline CDR1 and CDR2: VTNTFY and YDVSTARD (reference sequence). This CDR3 is built from 14 residues. V shed 3 bases and J 3 bases; nucleotides not matched to a gene: 8. The CDR3 loop is CATWDVPIYYKKLF. The CDR3 nucleotides read TGTGCCACCTGGGACGTTCCAATTTATTATAAGAAACTCTTT.

This clone was detected only a few times. With only one base between it and a far larger clone, this is likely a read error. This same CDR3 is encoded by further DNA sequences in the sample. The chain employs TRGV9 and TRGJP. The J gene comes from matching the DNA to germline here; TCRdb lacks it. The CDR3 spans 17 residues. In germline, CDR1 is GITISATS, CDR2 ISYDGTV (reference sequence). CDR3 nucleotide sequence: TGCGCCTTGTGGGAGGGGGAGTTGGAGTTGGGCAAAAAAATCAAGGTATTT. This encodes CALWEGELELGKKIKVF.